This T cell receptor (beta chain) was sequenced during a study of blood T cell repertoires in COVID-19. About the research overall: PBMCs, B-cell-depleted T cells, or T cells provided the cDNA or gDNA that made up the material.

As handled by the study authors: Amplification of reference gene primers provided the estimated nucleated cell counts. Here immunoSEQ multiplex PCR was the method, and the copy in TCRdb shows in-frame clones only, minus some. V, J and clone size are those of that table, while D and trimming were read from the DNA. The sample records about 100,000 clones, 79% being singletons. CDR3 length equals 13 residues. Germline V gives CDR1 SGHNT, CDR2 YYREEE (reference sequence). The germline V and J ends were trimmed by 4 bases and 8 bases, with 13 bases remaining between them. Sequenced input: peripheral blood. This receptor was identified in an elderly woman with active or convalescent COVID-19. V is TRBV5-4 and J is TRBJ2-1; D is uncertain. CDR3 nucleotide sequence: TGTGCCAGCAGCACCCTAATTTTCGATGAGCAGTTCTTC. This encodes CASSTLIFDEQFF.